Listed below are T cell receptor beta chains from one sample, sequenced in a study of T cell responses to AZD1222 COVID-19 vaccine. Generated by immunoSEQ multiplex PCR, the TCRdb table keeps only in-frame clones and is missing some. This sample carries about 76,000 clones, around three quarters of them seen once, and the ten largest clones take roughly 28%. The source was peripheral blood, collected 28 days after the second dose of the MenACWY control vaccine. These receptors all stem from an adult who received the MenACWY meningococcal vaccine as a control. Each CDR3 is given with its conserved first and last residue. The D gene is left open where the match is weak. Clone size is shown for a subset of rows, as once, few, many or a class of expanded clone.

CASSETGPPTDTQYF,TGCGCCAGCAGTGAAACCGGGCCTCCCACAGATACGCAGTATTTT,TRBV5-1,NA,TRBJ2-3,NA
CASSFRETYNEQFF,TGTGCCAGCAGTTTTCGGGAGACCTACAATGAGCAGTTCTTC,TRBV27,NA,TRBJ2-1,NA
CASSLGQGYKMNTEAFF,TGTGCCAGCAGCTTGGGACAGGGGTACAAGATGAACACTGAAGCTTTCTTT,TRBV5-4,TRBD1,TRBJ1-1,NA
CASSHTASTNEKLFF,TGTGCCAGCAGCCATACGGCGTCTACTAATGAAAAACTGTTTTTT,TRBV3-1/TRBV3-2,NA,TRBJ1-4,NA
CASSYRENSPLHF,TGTGCCAGCAGTTACAGGGAAAATTCACCCCTCCACTTT,TRBV6-2/TRBV6-3,NA,TRBJ1-6,few
CASSFSDQETQYF,TGTGCCAGCAGCTTTTCTGACCAAGAGACCCAGTACTTC,TRBV13,NA,TRBJ2-5,NA
CASSSHPGYQAFF,TGTGCCAGCAGCTCCCACCCCGGGTATCAAGCTTTCTTT,TRBV7-9,NA,TRBJ1-1,NA
CASSLRANQPQHF,TGTGCCAGCAGCCTCAGAGCCAATCAGCCCCAGCATTTT,TRBV7-2,NA,TRBJ1-5,NA
CASSAMTGTSTDTQYF,TGTGCCAGCAGTGCGATGACAGGGACTAGCACAGATACGCAGTATTTT,TRBV6-1,NA,TRBJ2-3,once
CASSVTFRGYNEQFF,TGTGCCAGCAGCGTAACCTTCAGGGGTTACAATGAGCAGTTCTTC,TRBV9,NA,TRBJ2-1,few
CASRVLAATSSYNEQFF,TGTGCCAGCAGAGTACTAGCGGCCACCAGCTCCTACAATGAGCAGTTCTTC,TRBV28,TRBD2,TRBJ2-1,once
CASSFYESPYGYTF,TGTGCCAGCAGCTTCTACGAAAGCCCCTATGGCTACACCTTC,TRBV5-6,NA,TRBJ1-2,NA
CASSQGTGNTEAFF,TGTGCCAGCAGCCAAGGGACAGGCAACACTGAAGCTTTCTTT,TRBV3-1/TRBV3-2,TRBD1,TRBJ1-1,NA
CASGDGGYEQYF,TGTGCCAGCGGGGACGGCGGCTACGAGCAGTACTTC,TRBV7-9,NA,TRBJ2-7,medium-sized
CASSQTSGNTGELFF,TGTGCCAGCAGCCAAACCAGCGGGAACACCGGGGAGCTGTTTTTT,TRBV6-5,NA,TRBJ2-2,NA
CASSQDGLAGGELFF,TGTGCCAGCAGCCAAGACGGACTAGCGGGTGGGGAGCTGTTTTTT,TRBV4-2,TRBD2,TRBJ2-2,once
CASSLEGVAYGYTF,TGTGCCAGCAGCTTGGAGGGGGTTGCCTATGGCTACACCTTC,TRBV5-6,NA,TRBJ1-2,NA
CASSTGTGAYEQYF,TGTGCCAGCAGTACCGGGACGGGAGCCTACGAGCAGTACTTC,TRBV28,NA,TRBJ2-7,NA
CASSLRSIYNEQFF,TGTGCCAGCAGCTTACGGTCTATCTACAATGAGCAGTTCTTC,TRBV5-8,NA,TRBJ2-1,NA
CATSGGNGEQFF,TGTGCCACCAGTGGCGGGAACGGTGAGCAGTTCTTC,TRBV24-1,NA,TRBJ2-1,NA
CASSFFASGSRNEQFF,TGTGCCAGCAGCTTTTTTGCTAGCGGGAGTCGTAATGAGCAGTTCTTC,TRBV5-6,TRBD2,TRBJ2-1,NA
CASSTGAYEQYF,TGTGCCAGCAGTACAGGGGCCTACGAGCAGTACTTC,TRBV6-5,TRBD1,TRBJ2-7,few
CASSQDTPSGNTIYF,TGTGCCAGCAGCCAAGATACGCCCTCTGGAAACACCATATATTTT,TRBV4-2,NA,TRBJ1-3,NA
CASSLGTTPGGYTF,TGTGCCAGCAGCTTAGGCACTACCCCGGGAGGCTACACCTTC,TRBV13,NA,TRBJ1-2,NA
CASSPSRQGFTDTQYF,TGCGCCAGCAGCCCGTCGCGGCAGGGATTCACAGATACGCAGTATTTT,TRBV5-1,NA,TRBJ2-3,NA
CASQRPSGEYNYGYTF,TGTGCCAGCCAGCGCCCCTCGGGAGAATACAACTATGGCTACACCTTC,TRBV28,NA,TRBJ1-2,NA
CASSPVRVGGYGYTF,TGTGCCAGCAGCCCCGTCAGGGTGGGGGGCTATGGCTACACCTTC,TRBV7-8,NA,TRBJ1-2,NA
CASSRKSGDTEAFF,TGCGCCAGCAGCCGAAAGTCCGGTGACACTGAAGCTTTCTTT,TRBV4-3,NA,TRBJ1-1,NA
CASRPSGVNNEQFF,TGTGCCAGCAGACCTTCAGGGGTCAACAATGAGCAGTTCTTC,TRBV3-1/TRBV3-2,NA,TRBJ2-1,NA
CASSSGLARYYEQYF,TGTGCCAGCAGTTCCGGACTAGCGCGATACTACGAGCAGTACTTC,TRBV2,TRBD2,TRBJ2-7,NA
CASSEGRYVGELFF,TGTGCCAGCAGTGAGGGGCGGTACGTCGGGGAGCTGTTTTTT,TRBV6-1,NA,TRBJ2-2,NA
CASSQWNSFGEQYF,TGTGCCAGCAGCCAGTGGAATAGCTTTGGCGAGCAGTACTTC,TRBV3-1/TRBV3-2,NA,TRBJ2-7,NA
CASSSKTGEDYTF,TGCGCCAGCAGCTCGAAGACAGGGGAGGACTACACCTTC,TRBV5-1,TRBD1,TRBJ1-2,NA
CASSMGQPANSPLHF,TGTGCCAGCAGTATGGGCCAGCCTGCGAATTCACCCCTCCACTTT,TRBV28,NA,TRBJ1-6,once
CASSALGLLQFF,TGTGCCAGCAGCGCCCTCGGCCTGCTTCAGTTCTTC,TRBV7-2,NA,TRBJ2-1,NA
CASSQSGATNEKLFF,TGCGCCAGCAGCCAAAGCGGTGCAACTAATGAAAAACTGTTTTTT,TRBV4-3,NA,TRBJ1-4,NA
CASRTPWDIRRGSPLHF,TGTGCCAGCAGGACACCCTGGGACATACGTCGGGGGTCACCCCTCCACTTT,TRBV28,NA,TRBJ1-6,NA
CASSSLGLTTDTQYF,TGCGCCAGCAGCTCCCTCGGGCTTACTACAGATACGCAGTATTTT,TRBV5-1,NA,TRBJ2-3,NA
CASSQDGGGARGELFF,TGCGCCAGCAGCCAAGATGGAGGGGGCGCGAGGGGGGAGCTGTTTTTT,TRBV4-3,NA,TRBJ2-2,NA
CASSPRLGNTEAFF,TGTGCCAGCAGCCCCCGACTAGGGAACACTGAAGCTTTCTTT,TRBV7-2,NA,TRBJ1-1,NA
CAWSITGTGRYEQYF,TGTGCCTGGAGTATTACCGGGACAGGGAGGTACGAGCAGTACTTC,TRBV30,TRBD1,TRBJ2-7,NA
CASSLGQRNSPLHF,TGTGCCAGCAGCCTGGGACAGAGAAATTCACCCCTCCACTTT,TRBV3-1/TRBV3-2,TRBD1,TRBJ1-6,NA
CASSYQSGAGELFF,TGTGCCAGCAGTTACCAAAGCGGGGCCGGGGAGCTGTTTTTT,TRBV6-5,TRBD2,TRBJ2-2,NA
CASSVEPAYGYTF,TGTGCCAGCAGCGTAGAGCCAGCCTATGGCTACACCTTC,TRBV9,NA,TRBJ1-2,once
CASSLDGAAGNTIYF,TGTGCCAGCAGCTTGGACGGGGCGGCTGGAAACACCATATATTTT,TRBV5-4,NA,TRBJ1-3,NA
CASSLVGGGYNEQFF,TGTGCCAGCAGCTTAGTAGGCGGGGGGTACAATGAGCAGTTCTTC,TRBV7-2,TRBD2,TRBJ2-1,NA
CASSFRQGKQPQHF,TGTGCCAGCAGTTTCAGGCAGGGAAAACAGCCCCAGCATTTT,TRBV28,NA,TRBJ1-5,NA
CASKLAGGRGETQYF,TGCGCCAGCAAACTAGCGGGAGGGAGAGGAGAGACCCAGTACTTC,TRBV5-1,TRBD2,TRBJ2-5,once
CASSLAGHLATNEKLFF,TGTGCCAGCAGCTTGGCCGGGCACCTTGCAACTAATGAAAAACTGTTTTTT,TRBV5-6,NA,TRBJ1-4,few
CASSPGIGTSPLHF,TGTGCCAGCAGTCCGGGTATTGGGACTTCACCCCTCCACTTT,TRBV27,NA,TRBJ1-6,few
CASSTPLGTAYTGELFF,TGTGCCAGCAGTACTCCCCTCGGGACAGCCTACACCGGGGAGCTGTTTTTT,TRBV28,TRBD1,TRBJ2-2,NA
CASRRGQGSNYGYTF,TGTGCCAGCAGGCGGGGGCAGGGATCAAACTATGGCTACACCTTC,TRBV28,NA,TRBJ1-2,NA
CASRGGDYNEQFF,TGTGCCAGCAGGGGCGGCGACTACAATGAGCAGTTCTTC,TRBV6-5,NA,TRBJ2-1,NA
CASSLGPNTEAFF,TGTGCCAGCAGTTTGGGCCCGAACACTGAAGCTTTCTTT,TRBV12-3/TRBV12-4,NA,TRBJ1-1,NA